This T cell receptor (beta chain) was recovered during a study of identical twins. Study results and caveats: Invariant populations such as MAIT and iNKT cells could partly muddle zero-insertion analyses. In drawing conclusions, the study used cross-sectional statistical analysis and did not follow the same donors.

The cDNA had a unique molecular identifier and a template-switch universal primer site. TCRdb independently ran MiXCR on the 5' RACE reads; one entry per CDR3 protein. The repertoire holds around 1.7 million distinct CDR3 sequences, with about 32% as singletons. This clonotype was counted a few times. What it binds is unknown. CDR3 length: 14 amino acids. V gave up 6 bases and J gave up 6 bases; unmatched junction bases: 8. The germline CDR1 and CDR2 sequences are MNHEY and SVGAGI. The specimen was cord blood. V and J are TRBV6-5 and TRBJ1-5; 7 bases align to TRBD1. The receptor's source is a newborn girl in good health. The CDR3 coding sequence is TGTGCCAGCAGATGGCAGGGGGAAAGTCAGCCCCAGCATTTT. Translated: CASRWQGESQPQHF.